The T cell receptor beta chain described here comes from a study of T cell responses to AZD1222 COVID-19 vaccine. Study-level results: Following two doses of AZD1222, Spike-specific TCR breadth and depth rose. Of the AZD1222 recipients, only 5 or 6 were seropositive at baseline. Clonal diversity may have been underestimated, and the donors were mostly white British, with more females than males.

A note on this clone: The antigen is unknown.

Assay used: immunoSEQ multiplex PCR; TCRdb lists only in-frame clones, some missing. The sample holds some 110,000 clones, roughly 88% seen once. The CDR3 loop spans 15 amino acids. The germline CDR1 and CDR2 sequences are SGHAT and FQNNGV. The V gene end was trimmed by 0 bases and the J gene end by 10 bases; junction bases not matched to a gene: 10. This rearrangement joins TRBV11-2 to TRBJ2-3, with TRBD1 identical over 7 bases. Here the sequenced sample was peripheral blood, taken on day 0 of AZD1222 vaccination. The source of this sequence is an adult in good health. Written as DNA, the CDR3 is TGTGCCAGCAGCTTAGATCCAGGGGGTTGGACTGCGCAGTATTTT. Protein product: CASSLDPGGWTAQYF.